This entry describes one T cell receptor (beta chain). The antigen is not known. The method was immunoSEQ multiplex PCR; TCRdb's version includes in-frame clones alone and lacks a portion of them. The sample holds approximately 590,000 clones, 95% to 96% seen once. Naive CD8 cells lacked CD45RO, underwent positive selection for CCR7 and left out terminally differentiated effector memory CD45RA+ cells. The entry originates in a study of shared clonotypes between healthy human individuals. Whole-study findings and limits: The sharing of approximately 5.1% of naive CD4 clonotypes was seen across several donors.

The CDR3 has 16 amino acids. Germline CDR1 and CDR2: LNHDA and SQIVND (reference sequence). V shed 4 bases and J 4 bases; nucleotides not matched to a gene: 9. This clonotype was obtained from a woman in her 30s in good health. The specimen was naive CD8+ T cells sorted from blood. V and J are TRBV19 and TRBJ1-1; 10 bases line up with TRBD1. The CDR3 loop is CASSNPSTGGVTEAFF. Here the CDR3 DNA reads TGTGCCAGTAGTAACCCCTCGACAGGGGGCGTCACTGAAGCTTTCTTT.